These 29 T cell receptor beta chains came from one sample sequenced in a study of tumor-infiltrating lymphocytes in primary liver carcinoma. TCR beta cDNA was prepared out of approximately 500 ng total RNA by means of a constant-region primer. Three nested multiplex PCR rounds, a slightly modified ARM-PCR, produced the libraries for TCR beta. The first two PCR rounds used TRBV1-TRBV30 primers with a Cbeta primer, 10 cycles each. TCRdb independently ran MiXCR on the multiplex PCR reads; one entry per CDR3 protein. Here the sample spans 180,000 or so distinct CDR3 sequences, 60% being singletons. Germline DNA was extracted alongside blood RNA, which was obtained from unsorted whole blood. The sequencing sample was made of peripheral blood. The receptors come from a man in his forties or fifties with primary liver carcinoma and hepatitis B virus infection.

A word on this clonotype: The CDR3 carries no conserved terminal phenylalanine or tryptophan, so it likely arises from a read error. The chain combines TRBV29-1 with TRBJ2-7; D may be TRBD2 (6 bases). The CDR3 consists of 13 residues. Germline V gene sequence: CDR1 SQVTM, CDR2 ANQGSEA. Trimming stripped 6 bases from V and 5 bases from J, with 17 bases between. As DNA, the CDR3 is TGCAGCGTGGAGGGGTCGTTAGCAAACGAGCAGTACTTA. Translating gives CSVEGSLANEQYL.

The chain links TRBV29-1 to TRBJ2-2; 9 bases fit TRBD1. CDR1 and CDR2 (germline): SQVTM, ANQGSEA. The CDR3 is 17 residues long. V was pared by 0 bases and J by 6 bases, with 11 bases of the junction left unmatched. CDR3 bases: TGCAGCGTTGAAGATAGGGGGACAGGGAGACCCTCCGGGGAGCTGTTTTTT. Translation: CSVEDRGTGRPSGELFF.

As concerns this clonotype: A much larger clone is a single base away; this may be a read error. The chain has TRBV11-3 and TRBJ2-5; a possible D gene is TRBD1 (6 bases). The CDR3 length is 14 residues. The germline V and J ends were trimmed by 6 bases and 2 bases, with 13 bases remaining between them. From germline, CDR1 is SGHNT and CDR2 YENEEA. In DNA, the CDR3 is TGTGCCAGCAGACCTGGGGGCTATCAAGAGACCCAGTACTTC. This sequence encodes CASRPGGYQETQYF. The full variable domain, its missing parts supplied by reference TRBV11-3 and TRBJ2-5, is EAGVVQSPRYKIIEKKQPVAFWCNPISGHNTLYWYLQNLGQGPELLIRYENEEAVDDSQLPKDRFSAERLKGVDSTLKIQPAELGDSAVYLCASRPGGYQETQYFGPGTRLLVL.

In regard to this clonotype: This may be a read error, as it is one base from a much larger clone. CDR3 sequence (DNA): TGTGCCAGCAGCCGAGAACGGGAGATCCAGTACTTC. Protein sequence: CASSREREIQYF. V usage is TRBV11-1 and J usage is TRBJ2-5; a weak D match, TRBD2 (6 bases). Germline CDR1 is SGHAT and CDR2 is FQDESV (reference sequence). The CDR3 is made up of 12 amino acids.

This clonotype was picked up many times. The chain has TRBV29-1 and TRBJ2-2; D assignment may be TRBD1 or TRBD2 (5 bases each). V lost 6 bases and J lost 4, with 15 bases in between. CDR3 size: 14 residues. Per the germline V gene, CDR1 is SQVTM and CDR2 is ANQGSEA. This CDR3 is CSVDSGRTTGELFF. As DNA, the CDR3 is TGCAGCGTGGACTCGGGACGAACCACCGGGGAGCTGTTTTTT.

The chain employs TRBV18 and TRBJ2-1; 9 nucleotides line up with TRBD2. CDR3 length: 15 amino acids. With 5 bases clipped from V and 14 bases from J, the junction kept 16 bases outside the gene matches. Germline-derived CDR1 and CDR2 are KGHSH and LQKENI. The CDR3 sequence: CASSTPARASGTEFF. As DNA, the CDR3 is TGTGCCAGCTCAACGCCCGCGAGGGCTAGCGGGACCGAGTTCTTC.

As for this clonotype: One junction end disagrees with the germline gene, perhaps due to a read error. The chain recombines TRBV24-1 with TRBJ2-1; 10 nucleotides align to TRBD1. CDR3 length: 16 residues. CDR1 is KGHDR, CDR2 SFDVKD, per germline. The DNA of the CDR3 is TGTGCCACCAGTGATTTGCTGGGACAGGGGAACAATGGGCAGTTCTTC. Encoded protein: CATSDLLGQGNNGQFF.

Comment on this clonotype: An end of the junction does not agree with germline; a read error may underlie this. V and J are TRBV29-1 and TRBJ2-2, with TRBD1 identical over 7 bases. The CDR3 runs 14 residues. Germline CDR1 SQVTM, CDR2 ANQGSEA. The CDR3 protein is CSVGRDSNTGVLFF. The CDR3 coding sequence is TGCAGCGTTGGAAGGGACAGTAACACCGGGGTGCTGTTTTTT.

The CDR3 loop is CASRAEIGGNTIYF. In DNA form, the CDR3 reads TGTGCCAGCAGGGCCGAGATAGGGGGAAACACCATATATTTT. V gene TRBV12-3 or TRBV12-4 combines with J gene TRBJ1-3; D uncertain. This CDR3 has 14 residues. V dropped 6 bases and J dropped 4 bases, with 13 bases sitting between them.

A word on this clonotype: An end of the junction differs from the germline gene, which may be a read error. The gene calls are TRBV11-2 and TRBJ2-7; 7 bases map to TRBD2. The CDR3 sequence is 16 residues long. CDR1 is SGHAT and CDR2 is FQNNGV in the germline V gene. The CDR3 DNA reads TGTGCCAGCAGCCGCCTTGGGGCGGGAGTGAGACACGAGCAATACTTC. Residues: CASSRLGAGVRHEQYF.

On this clonotype: A junction end diverges from the germline sequence, so it may reflect a read error. J is TRBJ2-2 and V is TRBV6-6; 8 bases line up with TRBD2. The CDR3 totals 17 residues. CDR1 is MNHNY, CDR2 SVGAGI, per germline (reference sequence). CDR3 in DNA: TGTGCCAGCAGTTACTCGAGGCTAGCGGGCGACACCTGGGAGCTGCTTTTT. It codes for CASSYSRLAGDTWELLF.

This clonotype was counted a few times. This rearrangement joins TRBV29-1 to TRBJ2-4; 9 bases match TRBD2. This CDR3 comprises 15 residues. With V trimmed by 7 bases and J by 7 bases, 14 bases remained unmatched. Germline CDR1 SQVTM, CDR2 ANQGSEA. This CDR3 is CSAGTGTSNLNIQYF. CDR3 coding DNA: TGCAGCGCTGGAACCGGGACTAGCAATTTGAACATTCAGTACTTC.

With regard to this clonotype: A clone one base away is much larger, so this may be a read error. The CDR3 region is CASSLDGPPVDEQLF. Here the CDR3 DNA reads TGTGCCAGCAGCTTAGATGGTCCACCAGTCGATGAGCAGCTCTTC. The J gene is TRBJ2-1, the V gene TRBV11-2; D unresolved. The V gene's germline CDR1 is SGHAT and CDR2 FQNNGV. This CDR3 spans 15 amino acids.

About this clonotype: One junction end disagrees with the germline gene, perhaps due to a read error. The chain employs TRBV12-3 or TRBV12-4 and TRBJ2-2; maybe TRBD2 (5 bases). This CDR3 spans 11 amino acids. The CDR3 DNA follows: TGTGCCAGCACCTACACCGGGGAGCTGCTTTTT. It encodes CASTYTGELLF.

As regards this clonotype: This may arise from a read error, as a much more abundant clone is one base away. V usage is TRBV29-1 and J usage is TRBJ2-1; weak D call: TRBD2 (6 bases). The germline V gene has CDR1 SQVTM and CDR2 ANQGSEA. The CDR3 covers 14 residues. This chain's CDR3 is CCVGGKSSYNEQFF. The CDR3 bases are TGCTGCGTTGGCGGGAAGAGCTCCTACAATGAGCAGTTCTTC.

This clonotype turned up a few times. A single base separates this from a much larger clone, so it may be a read error. V gene TRBV11-2 combines with J gene TRBJ2-7; D possibly corresponds to TRBD2 (5 bases). Germline V gene sequence: CDR1 SGHAT, CDR2 FQNNGV. CDR3 length equals 12 residues. This CDR3 reads CASSFAEAERYF. The CDR3 DNA sequence: TGTGCCAGCAGCTTCGCCGAAGCGGAGCGGTACTTC. The full variable domain, in which reference TRBV11-2 and TRBJ2-7 provide the parts outside the CDR3, is EAGVAQSPRYKIIEKRQSVAFWCNPISGHATLYWYQQILGQGPKLLIQFQNNGVVDDSQLPKDRFSAERLKGVDSTLKIQPAKLEDSAVYLCASSFAEAERYFGPGTRLTVT.

This clonotype was counted ten times or more. The chain uses TRBV11-2 and TRBJ2-3; D unclear. Trimming cost V 4 bases and J 0 bases, with 8 bases left between them. The CDR3 runs 14 residues. Germline CDR1 reads SGHAT; CDR2 reads FQNNGV. The CDR3 reads CASSSRASTDTQYF. CDR3 bases: TGTGCCAGCAGCTCACGGGCTAGCACAGATACGCAGTATTTT.

At least ten counts were recorded for this clonotype. This chain connects TRBV11-2 to TRBJ2-1; possible D gene TRBD2, 6 bases. The CDR3 length is 16 residues. Per the germline V gene, CDR1 is SGHAT and CDR2 is FQNNGV. V was cut by 0 bases and J by 7 bases, with 16 bases left in between. CDR3 DNA: TGTGCCAGCAGCTTAGATGGTTTTGCTAGCGCGAATGAGCAGTTCTTC. It is translated as CASSLDGFASANEQFF.

This clonotype was observed many times. This chain connects TRBV12-3 or TRBV12-4 to TRBJ1-4, with 8 bases matching TRBD1. The CDR3 contains 14 residues. V lost 8 bases and J lost 3; bases outside the gene matches: 5. The CDR3 DNA is TGTGCCAGCGGCCGGACAGGGCCTAATGAAAAACTGTTTTTT. The encoded protein is CASGRTGPNEKLFF.

The rearrangement joins TRBV6-5 to TRBJ2-3; D is possibly TRBD1 (5 bases). V lost 0 bases and J lost 5, with 18 bases in between. Per germline, CDR1 MNHEY and CDR2 SVGAGI. This CDR3 spans 17 amino acids. CDR3 bases: TGTGCCAGCAGTTACTCGACAAAAGGGGCCATTATAGATACGCAGTATTTT. This codes for CASSYSTKGAIIDTQYF.

The J gene is TRBJ1-5, the V gene TRBV4-2, with D unresolved. V lost 4 bases, J lost 0 bases, and 10 bases lay in between. CDR1 is LGHNA, CDR2 YNFKEQ, per germline. The CDR3 loop spans 15 amino acids. CDR3 residues: CASSLLGDSNQPQHF. CDR3 sequence (DNA): TGTGCCAGCAGCCTCCTTGGCGATAGCAATCAGCCCCAGCATTTT.

For the CDR3, the DNA is TGCAGCGCAATCCGGGACCCGAGTATGAGGGAGCAGTACTTC. Its protein product is CSAIRDPSMREQYF. This chain joins TRBV29-1 and TRBJ2-7; D may be TRBD1 or TRBD2 (5 bases each). The CDR3 has 14 amino acids. CDR1 is SQVTM, CDR2 ANQGSEA, per germline. Trimming cost V 7 bases and J 7 bases, with 23 bases left between them.

The chain uses TRBV14 and TRBJ2-1, with TRBD1 as a possible D gene (5 bases). V lost 1 base, J lost 14 bases, and 12 bases lay in between. In germline, CDR1 is SGHDN, CDR2 FVKESK. The CDR3 is 12 residues long. CDR3 DNA: TGTGCCAGCAGCCAAGTGGCGCAGGGAAAGTTCTTC. Protein: CASSQVAQGKFF.

Worth noting for this clonotype: One junction end does not reproduce the germline sequence, and a read error may be involved. This chain links TRBV5-5 with TRBJ2-5, with TRBD2 matching 13 bases. The CDR3 spans 19 residues. In germline, CDR1 is SGHKS, CDR2 YYEKEE (reference sequence). CDR3 nucleotide sequence: TGTGCCAGCAGCTTTCGGACGGTCGGGACTAGCGGGATTCAAGAGATCCAGTACTTC. It is translated as CASSFRTVGTSGIQEIQYF. Using reference TRBV5-5 and TRBJ2-5 for the parts outside the CDR3, the full variable domain is DAGVTQSPTHLIKTRGQQVTLRCSPISGHKSVSWYQQVLGQGPQFIFQYYEKEERGRGNFPDRFSARQFPNYSSELNVNALLLGDSALYLCASSFRTVGTSGIQEIQYFGPGTRLLVL.

The chain links TRBV4-1 to TRBJ2-6, with a possible D match to TRBD2 (7 bases). The germline V and J ends were trimmed by 1 base and 3 bases, with 19 bases remaining between them. Per germline, CDR1 MGHRA and CDR2 YSYEKL. The CDR3 runs 19 residues. The CDR3 spells CASSQGGGPSIRGANVLTF. DNA for the CDR3: TGCGCCAGCAGCCAAGGGGGGGGCCCTAGTATTCGTGGGGCCAACGTCCTGACTTTC.

The gene calls are TRBV4-1 and TRBJ2-2; tentatively, D is TRBD1 (6 bases). This CDR3 has 13 amino acids. Germline assignment: CDR1 MGHRA and CDR2 YSYEKL. V was trimmed by 8 bases and J by 7 bases, leaving 14 bases between them. As DNA, the CDR3 is TGCGCCAGCGGTTTAACAGGGATCGGGGAGCTGTTTTTT. Its protein product is CASGLTGIGELFF.

The chain is built from TRBV6-5 and TRBJ2-1, with 10 bases identical to TRBD2. V gave up 6 bases and J gave up 3 bases; unmatched junction bases: 5. CDR3 length: 15 amino acids. The germline gives CDR1 MNHEY, CDR2 SVGAGI. In DNA, the CDR3 is TGTGCCAGCAGGCGCACTAGCGGGAACTACAATGAGCAGTTCTTC. Its translation is CASRRTSGNYNEQFF.

This clonotype was counted ten times or more. The chain joins TRBV11-2 to TRBJ2-6; D ambiguous. This CDR3 has 15 residues. Deletions cut 5 bases from V and 0 bases from J, with 8 bases between. Germline V gene sequence: CDR1 SGHAT, CDR2 FQNNGV. CDR3 nucleotide sequence: TGTGCCAGCAGCCGCGACAACTCTGGGGCCAACGTCCTGACTTTC. Translating it yields CASSRDNSGANVLTF.

This clonotype occurred a few times. The chain recombines TRBV12-3 or TRBV12-4 with TRBJ2-3, with 12 bases identical to TRBD2. The V gene end was trimmed by 0 bases and the J gene end by 3 bases; junction bases not matched to a gene: 1. The CDR3 runs to 16 residues. Here the CDR3 reads CASSLATSGSTDTQYF. The CDR3 nucleotides read TGTGCCAGCAGTTTAGCGACTAGCGGGAGTACAGATACGCAGTATTTT.